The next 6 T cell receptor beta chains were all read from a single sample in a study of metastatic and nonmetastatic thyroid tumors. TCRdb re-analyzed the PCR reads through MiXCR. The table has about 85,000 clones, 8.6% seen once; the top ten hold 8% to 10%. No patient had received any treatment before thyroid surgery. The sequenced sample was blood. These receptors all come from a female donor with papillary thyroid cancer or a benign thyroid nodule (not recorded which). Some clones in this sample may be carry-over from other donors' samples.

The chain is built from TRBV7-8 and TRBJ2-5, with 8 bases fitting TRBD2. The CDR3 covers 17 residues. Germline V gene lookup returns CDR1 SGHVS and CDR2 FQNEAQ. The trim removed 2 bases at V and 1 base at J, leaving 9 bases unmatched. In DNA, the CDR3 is TGTGCCAGCAGCTTATTTTTGGCTAGCGGGCCCCAAGAGACCCAGTACTTC. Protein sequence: CASSLFLASGPQETQYF.

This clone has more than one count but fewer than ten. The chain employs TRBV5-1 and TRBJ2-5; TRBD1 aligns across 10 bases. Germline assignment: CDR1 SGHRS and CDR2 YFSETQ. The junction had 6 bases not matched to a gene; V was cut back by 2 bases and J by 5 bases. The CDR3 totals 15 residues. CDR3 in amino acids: CASSFAGTGDETQYF. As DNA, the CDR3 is TGCGCCAGCAGCTTCGCAGGGACAGGGGACGAGACCCAGTACTTC.

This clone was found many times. In nucleotides, the CDR3 is TGTGCCAGCAGCCTTCCCGGGACAGCGAACACCGGGGAGCTGTTTTTT. This translates into CASSLPGTANTGELFF. This chain uses TRBV9 with TRBJ2-2; 7 bases fit TRBD1. CDR3 length: 16 amino acids. In germline, CDR1 is SGDLS, CDR2 YYNGEE. The V segment lost 4 bases and the J segment 0 bases; nucleotides outside the gene matches: 6. Full variable domain (rest looked up from reference TRBV9 and TRBJ2-2): DSGVTQTPKHLITATGQRVTLRCSPRSGDLSVYWYQQSLDQGLQFLIQYYNGEERAKGNILERFSAQQFPDLHSELNLSSLELGDSALYFCASSLPGTANTGELFFGEGSRLTVL.

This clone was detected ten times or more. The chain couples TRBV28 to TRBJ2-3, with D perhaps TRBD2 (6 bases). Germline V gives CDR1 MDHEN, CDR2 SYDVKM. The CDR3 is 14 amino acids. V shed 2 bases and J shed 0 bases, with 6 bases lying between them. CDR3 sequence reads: CASSLGTSTDTQYF. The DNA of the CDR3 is TGTGCCAGCAGTTTAGGGACTAGCACAGATACGCAGTATTTT.

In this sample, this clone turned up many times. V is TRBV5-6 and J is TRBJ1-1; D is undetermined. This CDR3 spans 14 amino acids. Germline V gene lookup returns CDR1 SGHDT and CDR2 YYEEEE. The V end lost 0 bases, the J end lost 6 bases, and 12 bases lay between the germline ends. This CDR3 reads CASSLAFLHAEAFF. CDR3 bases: TGTGCCAGCAGCTTGGCATTCCTACACGCTGAAGCTTTCTTT.

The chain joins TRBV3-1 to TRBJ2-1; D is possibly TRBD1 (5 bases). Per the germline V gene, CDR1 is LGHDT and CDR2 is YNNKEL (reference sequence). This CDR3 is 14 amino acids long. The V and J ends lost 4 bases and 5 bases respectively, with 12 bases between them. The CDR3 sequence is CASSLRGINNEQFF. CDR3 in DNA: TGTGCCAGCAGCCTTAGGGGAATTAACAATGAGCAGTTCTTC.